Included here is one T cell receptor (beta chain) sequence, with context. Its antigen is unidentified. CDR1 and CDR2 from the germline V gene are SGHVS and FNYEAQ. Trimming took off 3 bases at V and 8 bases at J, with 25 bases between the two ends. The CDR3 has 17 residues. These data originate in a study of regulatory T cells in long-lasting Graves disease. Study-wide findings and caveats: Favoring TRBV28, TRBJ1-2 and TRBJ2-5 was a feature seen in persistent disease.

The sample's time point: persistent/refractory GD, antithyroid drugs over 5 years with positive TRAb. Construction of the TCR library relied on RNA isolated from PBMCs. An endocrinology department in Xi'an, China, supplied the patients. Arm-PCR of CDR3 regions with iRepertoire HTBI primers generated TCR beta libraries. MiXCR was run by TCRdb on the multiplex PCR reads, yielding one entry per CDR3 protein. The top ten clones hold around 21% of a sample with fewer than 400,000 distinct CDR3 sequences, about a fifth of them seen once. The rearrangement uses TRBV7-6 and TRBJ1-2; D may be TRBD1 (5 bases). This TCR came from a female donor with Graves disease. The sample in question was peripheral blood mononuclear cells (PBMCs), obtained when the disease was refractory, from a patient treated with antithyroid drugs. DNA of the CDR3: TGTGCCAGCAGCTTGGGGGGGTTTTCGGTCTCAGGGATCGGCTACACCTTC. Amino acid sequence: CASSLGGFSVSGIGYTF.